This passage covers 29 T cell receptor beta chains from one sample sequenced in a study of cytotoxic CD8 clonotypes in ibrutinib-treated CLL listed by TCRdb under 2021. Preparation of the library involved the immunoSEQ multiplex PCR assay. Drawn from immuneACCESS, this table holds only the in-frame rearrangements with V and J called that TCRdb kept. Clones are partly lost; checked studies trace under half to an unresolved V gene and leave the rest unexplained. The table for this sample lists about 76,000 clones; 85% to 90% of them were counted only once. The leading ten clones occupy under 6.5% of the sample. Specimen: PBMCs, collected before ibrutinib treatment. These receptors originate from a human donor with chronic lymphocytic leukemia.

This rearrangement joins TRBV9 to TRBJ2-5, with 9 positions matching TRBD1. V was clipped by 3 bases and J by 5 bases; unmatched bases: 5. The CDR3 loop spans 14 amino acids. Germline values: CDR1 SGDLS, CDR2 YYNGEE. CDR3 bases: TGTGCCAGCAGCGATACAGGGGGCTTGGAGACCCAGTACTTC. This encodes CASSDTGGLETQYF.

CDR3: CASSPGGQTSGEQYF. The CDR3 DNA reads as TGCGCCAGCAGCCCCGGAGGACAAACCTCGGGGGAGCAGTACTTC. The chain has TRBV5-1 and TRBJ2-7; tentatively, D is TRBD1 or TRBD2 (5 bases each). There are 15 residues in the CDR3. Between the trimmed V and J ends, which lost 4 bases and 7 bases, there was a span of 21 bases. Germline-derived CDR1 and CDR2 are SGHRS and YFSETQ.

The chain has TRBV7-2 and TRBJ2-7; no clear D gene. Trimming removed 1 base from V and 0 bases from J, with 10 bases in between. Germline lookup yields CDR1 SGHTA and CDR2 FQGNSA. The CDR3 spans 15 residues. CDR3 residues: CASSLESRFSYEQYF. CDR3 coding DNA: TGTGCCAGCAGCTTAGAGTCTCGGTTCTCCTACGAGCAGTACTTC. The full variable domain, with the rest looked up from reference TRBV7-2 and TRBJ2-7, is GAGVSQSPSNKVTEKGKDVELRCDPISGHTALYWYRQSLGQGLEFLIYFQGNSAPDKSGLPSDRFSAERTGGSVSTLTIQRTQQEDSAVYLCASSLESRFSYEQYFGPGTRLTVT.

The V call is TRBV6-6, the J call TRBJ2-7, with a possible D match to TRBD1 (6 bases). The germline V and J ends were trimmed by 7 bases and 3 bases, with 16 bases remaining between them. This CDR3 has 14 amino acids. The germline CDR1 and CDR2 sequences are MNHNY and SVGAGI (reference sequence). The CDR3 DNA reads as TGTGCCAGCAAAGGACAGACGGCGGACTACGAGCAGTACTTC. It is translated as CASKGQTADYEQYF.

V is TRBV19 and J is TRBJ1-2; maybe TRBD1 (5 bases). Germline-derived CDR1 and CDR2 are LNHDA and SQIVND (reference sequence). V lost 1 base and J lost 8, with 17 bases in between. CDR3 size: 15 residues. This CDR3 is CASSIAGSGMEGYTF. The CDR3 bases are TGTGCCAGTAGTATAGCAGGGTCTGGGATGGAAGGCTACACCTTC.

This clone occurred once. The chain couples TRBV6-1 to TRBJ2-1; the D gene could be TRBD1 or TRBD2 (5 bases each). This CDR3 comprises 14 residues. Germline assignment: CDR1 MNHNS and CDR2 SASEGT. V was trimmed by 7 bases and J by 2 bases, leaving 12 bases between them. The CDR3: CASNRDGTYNEQFF. CDR3 nucleotide sequence: TGTGCCAGCAACCGGGACGGGACCTACAATGAGCAGTTCTTC.

This clone was picked up one time. J is TRBJ1-1 and V is TRBV11-2; D gene ambiguous. Germline CDR1 reads SGHAT; CDR2 reads FQNNGV. The V gene lost 0 bases and the J gene lost 7 bases, with 3 bases spanning the gap. This CDR3 contains 11 residues. The CDR3 DNA is TGTGCCAGCAGCTTAGACAGTGAAGCTTTCTTT. Translated, it gives CASSLDSEAFF.

This chain uses TRBV18 with TRBJ2-5, with unresolved D. Germline assignment: CDR1 KGHSH and CDR2 LQKENI. V dropped 3 bases and J dropped 5 bases, with 16 bases sitting between them. The CDR3 extends over 15 amino acids. CDR3: CASSPPGSGRETQYF. In DNA form, the CDR3 reads TGTGCCAGCTCACCGCCAGGTTCCGGCAGGGAGACCCAGTACTTC.

This clone was recorded only once. The rearrangement joins TRBV7-2 to TRBJ1-2; no clear D gene. V lost 1 base to trimming and J lost 4 bases, with 10 bases between them. The germline CDR1 and CDR2 sequences are SGHTA and FQGNSA. The CDR3 has 14 residues. DNA for the CDR3: TGTGCCAGCAGCTTAGATCTACGGGGCTATGGCTACACCTTC. Translating gives CASSLDLRGYGYTF.

The V gene is TRBV5-4, the J gene TRBJ1-3; no firm D call. Deletions cut 5 bases from V and 2 bases from J, with 11 bases between. Germline V gives CDR1 SGHNT, CDR2 YYREEE (reference sequence). CDR3 size: 14 residues. The CDR3 region has the DNA TGTGCCAGCAGTTCGACTGCTGCTGGAAACACCATATATTTT. Protein: CASSSTAAGNTIYF. The variable domain in full, completed from reference TRBV5-4 and TRBJ1-3, reads ETGVTQSPTHLIKTRGQQVTLRCSSQSGHNTVSWYQQALGQGPQFIFQYYREEENGRGNFPPRFSGLQFPNYSSELNVNALELDDSALYLCASSSTAAGNTIYFGEGSWLTVV.

The rearrangement links TRBV6-5 to TRBJ2-7; 8 nucleotides line up with TRBD2. V lost 6 bases, J lost 6 bases, and 7 bases stayed unmatched. CDR1 and CDR2 (germline): MNHEY, SVGAGI. The CDR3 loop spans 13 amino acids. The CDR3 sequence is CASRAGGNREQYF. The CDR3, as DNA: TGTGCCAGCAGGGCGGGGGGAAACCGCGAGCAGTACTTC.

This clone occurred a few times. The chain combines TRBV11-2 with TRBJ2-7; D is perhaps TRBD2 (5 bases). V was shortened by 2 bases and J by 1 base, with 12 bases between the two germline ends. This CDR3 contains 15 residues. Germline loops: CDR1 SGHAT, CDR2 FQNNGV. The CDR3 nucleotides read TGTGCCAGCAGCTTACCGGGATTTGGGTCCTACGAGCAGTACTTC. It translates to CASSLPGFGSYEQYF.

V usage is TRBV2 and J usage is TRBJ1-4, with D possibly matching TRBD1 (5 bases). Trimming left V 6 bases short and J 5 bases short, with 10 bases between. The germline V gene has CDR1 SNHLY and CDR2 FYNNEI. The CDR3 loop spans 13 amino acids. The CDR3 loop is CASRGGLNEKLFF. CDR3 nucleotides: TGTGCCAGCAGGGGGGGTTTAAATGAAAAACTGTTTTTT.

The chain is built from TRBV10-3 and TRBJ1-1, with no clear D. This CDR3 contains 13 residues. Trimming removed 3 bases at V and 9 bases at J, with 14 bases between. CDR1 and CDR2 from the germline V gene are ENHRY and SYGVKD. The CDR3 bases are TGTGCCATCAGTGAAAGCATCGGGGTAAAAGCTTTCTTT. Translation gives CAISESIGVKAFF.

This chain uses TRBV5-4 with TRBJ2-7; D may match TRBD1 or TRBD2 (5 bases each). CDR1 is SGHNT, CDR2 YYREEE, per germline (reference sequence). Trimming cost V 4 bases and J 3 bases, with 14 bases left between them. CDR3 length equals 14 residues. The CDR3 nucleotides are TGTGCCAGCAGCGTGGGACGGGAATTCTACGAGCAGTACTTC. This encodes CASSVGREFYEQYF.

The sample holds one count of this clone. J is TRBJ2-7 and V is TRBV6-1; 10 bases align to TRBD2. V was clipped by 3 bases and J by 5 bases; unmatched bases: 10. The germline V gene encodes CDR1 MNHNS and CDR2 SASEGT. There are 16 residues in the CDR3. The CDR3 DNA is TGTGCCAGCAGTGATGCCATACTAGCGGGATCCCACGAGCAGTACTTC. Its protein product is CASSDAILAGSHEQYF.

The rearrangement links TRBV4-2 to TRBJ2-7; D possibly corresponds to TRBD1 (6 bases). Germline V gene sequence: CDR1 LGHNA, CDR2 YNFKEQ. The CDR3 is made up of 23 amino acids. Trimming cost V 3 bases and J 6 bases, with 42 bases left between them. CDR3 DNA sequence: TGTGCCAGCAGCCAGAGTGATTTAGGGGGTGCAGTTTCCGACTCGGGTATCCTACCCGAGCAGTACTTC. Its protein product is CASSQSDLGGAVSDSGILPEQYF.

The rearrangement links TRBV7-2 to TRBJ2-3; the D gene could be TRBD1 or TRBD2 (5 bases each). V was clipped by 5 bases and J by 5 bases, with 14 bases between them. CDR3 size: 14 residues. Germline-derived CDR1 and CDR2 are SGHTA and FQGNSA. CDR3 sequence: CASSPLGAGDTQYF. CDR3 nucleotide sequence: TGTGCCAGCAGCCCCCTCGGGGCGGGAGATACGCAGTATTTT. The whole variable domain, filled in from reference TRBV7-2 and TRBJ2-3, reads GAGVSQSPSNKVTEKGKDVELRCDPISGHTALYWYRQSLGQGLEFLIYFQGNSAPDKSGLPSDRFSAERTGGSVSTLTIQRTQQEDSAVYLCASSPLGAGDTQYFGPGTRLTVL.

This chain joins TRBV9 and TRBJ1-1, with 9 bases identical to TRBD1. V lost 3 bases to trimming and J lost 4 bases; unmatched junction nucleotides: 10. CDR1 is SGDLS, CDR2 YYNGEE, per germline. The CDR3 covers 16 residues. The CDR3 region has the DNA TGTGCCAGCAGCGCGGGGGGGACAGGGAGGACCACTGAAGCTTTCTTT. This translates into CASSAGGTGRTTEAFF.

The count of this clone is one. The gene calls are TRBV7-6 and TRBJ2-7; D gene uncertain. The CDR3 consists of 13 residues. V gave up 5 bases and J gave up 2 bases, with 10 bases separating them. Germline assignment: CDR1 SGHVS and CDR2 FNYEAQ. The DNA of the CDR3 is TGTGCCAGCAGCCCCGGCAGAGCCTACGAGCAGTACTTC. Its protein is CASSPGRAYEQYF.

The rearrangement uses TRBV4-2 and TRBJ2-7, with D perhaps being TRBD1 or TRBD2 (5 bases each). Germline CDR1 and CDR2: LGHNA and YNFKEQ. This CDR3 spans 13 amino acids. Trimming left V 6 bases short and J 2 bases short, with 11 bases between. This CDR3 is CASRGTEAYEQYF. CDR3 nucleotides: TGTGCCAGCAGAGGGACCGAAGCCTACGAGCAGTACTTC.

The J gene is TRBJ1-1, the V gene TRBV2, with D perhaps TRBD1 (6 bases). The CDR3 runs to 13 residues. V lost 0 bases to trimming and J lost 10 bases, with 12 bases between them. Germline V gives CDR1 SNHLY, CDR2 FYNNEI. The chain's CDR3 is CASSEAGGALAFF. The CDR3 DNA is TGTGCCAGCAGTGAAGCGGGGGGGGCACTAGCTTTCTTT.

This CDR3 reads CASTNQGGRNTGELFF. The CDR3 DNA sequence: TGTGCCAGCACCAACCAAGGGGGCAGAAACACCGGGGAGCTGTTTTTT. The chain employs TRBV11-2 and TRBJ2-2; 7 bases match TRBD1. V dropped 7 bases and J dropped 2; count of bases not matched to a gene: 10. The CDR3 has 16 amino acids. Germline V CDR1 and CDR2: SGHAT, FQNNGV.

The J gene is TRBJ2-1, the V gene TRBV10-2, with a weak D call TRBD1 (6 bases). The germline gives CDR1 WSHSY, CDR2 SAAADI. The CDR3 totals 14 residues. The ends were cut back, 4 bases at V and 6 bases at J, with 13 bases in the middle. Here the CDR3 reads CASSGTEWVNEQFF. In DNA form, the CDR3 reads TGCGCCAGCAGTGGGACAGAATGGGTCAATGAGCAGTTCTTC.

This chain links TRBV10-3 with TRBJ2-7, with 8 positions matching TRBD2. CDR3 size: 12 residues. Germline assignment: CDR1 ENHRY and CDR2 SYGVKD. V shed 8 bases and J 3 bases; nucleotides not matched to a gene: 3. The CDR3 sequence: CAIRGLDYEQYF. The CDR3 bases are TGTGCCATCCGGGGACTAGACTACGAGCAGTACTTC.

This chain connects TRBV30 to TRBJ1-4, with D maybe TRBD1 (5 bases). The germline V gene has CDR1 GTSNPN and CDR2 SVGIG (reference sequence). The CDR3 spans 14 residues. Trimming removed 1 base at V and 6 bases at J, with 12 bases between. CDR3 in amino acids: CAWSAVQGYEKLFF. The CDR3 DNA reads as TGTGCCTGGAGTGCGGTCCAGGGCTATGAAAAACTGTTTTTT.

This chain connects TRBV5-4 to TRBJ1-2; 8 bases line up with TRBD1. With V trimmed by 3 bases and J by 8 bases, 9 bases remained unmatched. Germline V CDR1 and CDR2: SGHNT, YYREEE (reference sequence). The CDR3 is 14 amino acids. DNA of the CDR3: TGTGCCAGCAGCTCCCCAGCAGGGGGCCCAGGCTACACCTTC. Translation: CASSSPAGGPGYTF.

The V and J genes are TRBV15 and TRBJ1-1, with a possible D match to TRBD1 (5 bases). The V gene's germline CDR1 is LNHNV and CDR2 YYDKDF (reference sequence). The CDR3 sequence is 13 residues long. Deletions cut 0 bases from V and 11 bases from J, with 13 bases between. The CDR3 reads CATSRDQGAYAFF. In DNA, the CDR3 is TGTGCCACCAGCAGAGACCAGGGTGCTTACGCTTTCTTT.

This clone was observed a single time. The rearrangement joins TRBV19 to TRBJ2-7, with 10 nucleotides matching TRBD2. The CDR3 totals 16 residues. Germline values: CDR1 LNHDA, CDR2 SQIVND (reference sequence). Trimming cost V 5 bases and J 1 base; bases outside gene matches: 8. CDR3 amino acids: CASSSRQTSGSYEQYF. CDR3 bases: TGTGCCAGTAGTTCTCGACAGACTAGCGGGTCCTACGAGCAGTACTTC.